A selection of T cell receptor beta chains follows, all from one sample in a study of blood T cell repertoires in COVID-19. Repertoires were generated with immunoSEQ multiplex PCR, while TCRdb's copy carries only in-frame clones and drops some. The sample has about 130,000 clones; about 91% are singletons. The sample consisted of peripheral blood. Receptors originate from a man aged 45-65 years with acute or convalescent COVID-19. CDR3s include the opening cysteine and the closing phenylalanine or tryptophan. The D gene is left open where the match is weak. Clone size is stated in some rows and not others, as once, few, many or a class when expanded.

cdr3_nt	cdr3_aa	j_call	d_call	clone_size	v_call
TGTGCCAGCAGCCCAACCGGGACAGGGGGGAATGAGCAGTTCTTC	CASSPTGTGGNEQFF	TRBJ2-1	TRBD1	-	TRBV6-4
TGCGCCAGCAGCTTGGAGGCGGGGGGGACAGAGACCCAGTACTTC	CASSLEAGGTETQYF	TRBJ2-5	TRBD2	-	TRBV5-1
TGTGCCAGCAGCGTATGGCTAGCGGGGGAGTACAATGAGCAGTTCTTC	CASSVWLAGEYNEQFF	TRBJ2-1	TRBD2	-	TRBV9
TGTGCCAGCAGTTTAACAGGGACAGATACGCAGTATTTT	CASSLTGTDTQYF	TRBJ2-3	-	-	TRBV7-9
TGCGCCAGCAGCCTATCTCTTATCTACAGGGGGCTAAAGGACACTGAAGCTTTCTTT	CASSLSLIYRGLKDTEAFF	TRBJ1-1	TRBD1	-	TRBV5-1
TGTGCCAGTAGTATGGGACAGGGTATTGGTAACTATGGCTACACCTTC	CASSMGQGIGNYGYTF	TRBJ1-2	TRBD1	-	TRBV19
TGCAGTGCCCGGAGGGCTGAAGCTTTCTTT	CSARRAEAFF	TRBJ1-1	-	-	TRBV20-1
TGTGCCAGCAGCCCACTGAGCTCTGGAAACACCATATATTTT	CASSPLSSGNTIYF	TRBJ1-3	-	-	TRBV3-1/TRBV3-2
TGTGCCAGCAGCCTTGGACTAGCTGACAATGAGCAGTTCTTC	CASSLGLADNEQFF	TRBJ2-1	TRBD2	-	TRBV7-9
TGTGCCATCAGTGAGTCGAGGCAATCTGAGACCCAGTACTTC	CAISESRQSETQYF	TRBJ2-5	-	-	TRBV10-3
TGTGCCAGCAGCTTGGGTCGAGAGAACTCCTACGAGCAGTACTTC	CASSLGRENSYEQYF	TRBJ2-7	-	-	TRBV5-4
TGTGCCAGCAGCCCCACTGGACTAGCGGGATACAATGAGCAGTTCTTC	CASSPTGLAGYNEQFF	TRBJ2-1	TRBD2	-	TRBV11-2
TGCGCCAGCAGCTTGGGGGCTAGCGGGCACCAAGAGACCCAGTACTTC	CASSLGASGHQETQYF	TRBJ2-5	TRBD2	-	TRBV5-1
TGTGCCAGCATGCTCGAGGGGAGGACTGAAGCTTTCTTT	CASMLEGRTEAFF	TRBJ1-1	-	once	TRBV2
TGTGCCAGCAGCTCGGAGGCCACATGGGGCTATGGCTACACCTTC	CASSSEATWGYGYTF	TRBJ1-2	-	-	TRBV7-2
TGTGCCTCAGGACAGGGCCTCAATCAGCCCCAGCATTTT	CASGQGLNQPQHF	TRBJ1-5	TRBD1	-	TRBV7-9
TGTGCCAGCAGTTTGGCGGGGGCCGGCTACTCTGGGGAAGCTTTCTTT	CASSLAGAGYSGEAFF	TRBJ1-1	-	-	TRBV28
TGCGCCAGCAGGTCTTCATTAGGGGACGAGCAGTACTTC	CASRSSLGDEQYF	TRBJ2-7	-	-	TRBV5-1
TGTGCCAGCAGTTACTCAGGGGGCGCAAACTATGGCTACACCTTC	CASSYSGGANYGYTF	TRBJ1-2	TRBD1	-	TRBV6-6
TGTGCTTCCAAACGGCACGGGGGGGAGACCCAGTACTTC	CASKRHGGETQYF	TRBJ2-5	TRBD2	few	TRBV19
TGTGCCAGCAGGGTTAACAGGGATGGCTACACCTTC	CASRVNRDGYTF	TRBJ1-2	-	-	TRBV6-5
TGTGCCAGCTCGACAGGGGATGCGTTGGATGGCTACACCTTC	CASSTGDALDGYTF	TRBJ1-2	TRBD1	-	TRBV19
TGTGCCAGCATCAAAGGACAGAAAGGCTACACCTTC	CASIKGQKGYTF	TRBJ1-2	-	-	TRBV28
TGTGCCAGCAGCCAGCAGGGGGCGAGACGCTATGGCTACACCTTC	CASSQQGARRYGYTF	TRBJ1-2	TRBD1	-	TRBV3-1/TRBV3-2
TGTGCCAGCAGTTACTCGCAGGCGAACACTGAAGCTTTCTTT	CASSYSQANTEAFF	TRBJ1-1	-	-	TRBV6-5
TGTGCCTGGAGTGTGAAAGGGGGCAATCAGCCCCAGCATTTT	CAWSVKGGNQPQHF	TRBJ1-5	-	-	TRBV30
TGTGCCAGTAATCGAGACAGGGGCGTCCCCACTGAAGCTTTCTTT	CASNRDRGVPTEAFF	TRBJ1-1	TRBD1	-	TRBV19
TGTGTCAGCAGCACACGGACAGGGGGGAACACCGGGGAGCTGTTTTTT	CVSSTRTGGNTGELFF	TRBJ2-2	TRBD1	-	TRBV3-1/TRBV3-2
TGTGCCAGCAGTCCGCCCTCCGAGCGCGAGCAGTACTTC	CASSPPSEREQYF	TRBJ2-7	-	-	TRBV28
TGCGCCAGCAGCTTGGCCGGAGCGTATAGCACAGATACGCAGTATTTT	CASSLAGAYSTDTQYF	TRBJ2-3	-	few	TRBV5-1
TGCAGTGCTAGTAATCAGGGGGCCAGCTATGGCTACACCTTC	CSASNQGASYGYTF	TRBJ1-2	TRBD1	-	TRBV20-1
TGTGCCAGCAGTATAGCGGGACCTACCTACGAGCAGTACTTC	CASSIAGPTYEQYF	TRBJ2-7	TRBD2	few	TRBV6-5
TGCAGTGCCCGGGATAACTATGGCTACACCTTC	CSARDNYGYTF	TRBJ1-2	-	once	TRBV20-1
TGTGCCAGCAGCCGAGGGGGTGGGAACACTGAAGCTTTCTTT	CASSRGGGNTEAFF	TRBJ1-1	-	-	TRBV5-4
TGTGCCAGCAGCCGCCTGAGGGGGGGCCCGGGCGCAGATACGCAGTATTTT	CASSRLRGGPGADTQYF	TRBJ2-3	-	-	TRBV3-1/TRBV3-2
TGTGCCAGCAGCTTAGTCGGTTTCGGGACAGTTATTTACGAGCAGTACTTC	CASSLVGFGTVIYEQYF	TRBJ2-7	TRBD1	-	TRBV7-2
TGCGCCAGCAGCTTGGATGGACGGGATGGGTATGGCTACACCTTC	CASSLDGRDGYGYTF	TRBJ1-2	-	-	TRBV5-1
TGTGCCACCAGCAGAGATACCCGACAGTCGAACACTGAAGCTTTCTTT	CATSRDTRQSNTEAFF	TRBJ1-1	-	-	TRBV15
TGTGCCTGGAGTTGGACAGGGAAGGAATATGGCTACACCTTC	CAWSWTGKEYGYTF	TRBJ1-2	TRBD1	-	TRBV30
TGTGCCAGCAGTTTATGGCAGGGTTTGGGCTATGGCTACACCTTC	CASSLWQGLGYGYTF	TRBJ1-2	-	-	TRBV28
TGCGCCAGCTATCAGGGGCCCCAAGAGACCCAGTACTTC	CASYQGPQETQYF	TRBJ2-5	-	-	TRBV5-1
TGTGCCAGCAGCCAAGTTTCCGCCGGGACAGGGCAAGAGACCCAGTACTTC	CASSQVSAGTGQETQYF	TRBJ2-5	TRBD1	once	TRBV4-2
TGTGCCAGCAGTGACGGGGGCCTGGGCACTGAAGCTTTCTTT	CASSDGGLGTEAFF	TRBJ1-1	-	-	TRBV6-4
TGTGCCAGCAGCCAAGCAACAGGAACGCTCCACTTT	CASSQATGTLHF	TRBJ1-6	-	-	TRBV3-1/TRBV3-2
TGTGCCAGCAGTGTCCGGCCCAGGGGAGCTTTCTTT	CASSVRPRGAFF	TRBJ1-1	-	-	TRBV6-2/TRBV6-3
TGTGCCAGCAAGGTGGCGGGGGACTATGGCTACACCTTC	CASKVAGDYGYTF	TRBJ1-2	-	-	TRBV5-4
TGCGCCAGCAGCCCCAACAGGGACCGGAATCAGCCCCAGCATTTT	CASSPNRDRNQPQHF	TRBJ1-5	-	-	TRBV4-1
TGTGCCAGCAGCTCCCGGCGGGGCGGCTATTATGGCTACACCTTC	CASSSRRGGYYGYTF	TRBJ1-2	-	few	TRBV11-2
TGCAGCGTTGCCTGGACTAGCGGGAGCTTCACAGATACGCAGTATTTT	CSVAWTSGSFTDTQYF	TRBJ2-3	TRBD2	-	TRBV29-1
TGTGCCAGCAGTTCCCCCGCAGGGCCCGGGACTGAAGCTTTCTTT	CASSSPAGPGTEAFF	TRBJ1-1	-	-	TRBV28
TGTGCCAGCAGCCCCCGGGGGAGCTCCTACAATGAGCAGTTCTTC	CASSPRGSSYNEQFF	TRBJ2-1	-	-	TRBV5-4
TGTGCCAGCAGCTTGGTCCGACAGGGTGGCTATGGCTACACCTTC	CASSLVRQGGYGYTF	TRBJ1-2	TRBD1	-	TRBV5-4